One sample yielded the 20 T cell receptor beta chains listed below, sequenced in a study of shared clonotypes between healthy human individuals. Produced via immunoSEQ multiplex PCR; TCRdb's table is partial and in-frame only. Of some 2 million clones listed, over 85% were seen once; the top ten hold 1.1%. Naive CD8 cells, CD45RO-negative and positively selected for CCR7, excluded terminally differentiated effector memory CD45RA+ cells. The source material was naive CD8+ T cells sorted from blood. These receptors all come from a man younger than 30 in good health.

The chain couples TRBV28 to TRBJ1-3; 8 bases match TRBD1. Germline trimming cut 5 bases from V and 4 bases from J; bases unmatched to any gene: 4. Germline V CDR1 and CDR2: MDHEN, SYDVKM. CDR3 length: 14 residues. CDR3 protein: CASSETGAGNTIYF. In DNA, the CDR3 is TGTGCCAGCAGTGAGACAGGGGCCGGAAACACCATATATTTT.

V and J are TRBV19 and TRBJ2-7; unclear D gene. This CDR3 region has 13 residues. The V gene lost 3 bases and the J gene lost 5 bases, with 11 bases spanning the gap. The germline gives CDR1 LNHDA, CDR2 SQIVND (reference sequence). The CDR3 coding sequence is TGTGCCAGTAGTATCCCGCCGGGCGACGAGCAGTACTTC. It is translated as CASSIPPGDEQYF.

The chain employs TRBV28 and TRBJ1-2; possibly TRBD1 for D (5 bases). This CDR3 comprises 14 residues. V was trimmed by 6 bases and J by 5 bases, leaving 16 bases between them. Germline loops: CDR1 MDHEN, CDR2 SYDVKM. CDR3 coding DNA: TGTGCCAGCAGCTCTCTGGAGGGGTCGTATGGCTACACCTTC. Amino acids: CASSSLEGSYGYTF.

The chain has TRBV7-8 and TRBJ2-7; TRBD2 agrees at 11 bases. CDR1 and CDR2 from the germline V gene are SGHVS and FQNEAQ. Trimming took 2 bases from V and 0 from J; bases not matched to a gene: 6. This CDR3 is 17 amino acids long. The CDR3 region is CASSLIPGTSGSYEQYF. In nucleotides, the CDR3 is TGTGCCAGCAGCTTAATACCCGGGACTAGCGGCTCCTACGAGCAGTACTTC.

The J gene is TRBJ2-1, the V gene TRBV27; D unclear. Trimming took 4 bases from V and 6 from J, leaving 10 bases between them. CDR3 size: 13 residues. Germline V lookup: CDR1 MNHEY, CDR2 SMNVEV (reference sequence). CDR3 protein: CASSWVSGNEQFF. CDR3 nucleotide sequence: TGTGCCAGCAGTTGGGTCAGTGGCAATGAGCAGTTCTTC.

This clone was recorded only once. The V gene is TRBV7-9, the J gene TRBJ2-1; D is undetermined. The CDR3 contains 13 residues. With 1 base removed from V and 8 bases from J, the gap between germline ends came to 9 bases. Germline-derived CDR1 and CDR2 are SEHNR and FQNEAQ (reference sequence). The CDR3 DNA reads TGTGCCAGCAGCTTAGATGGGCGATATGAGCAGTTCTTC. Protein product: CASSLDGRYEQFF. The variable domain in full, completed from reference TRBV7-9 and TRBJ2-1, reads DTGVSQNPRHKITKRGQNVTFRCDPISEHNRLYWYRQTLGQGPEFLTYFQNEAQLEKSRLLSDRFSAERPKGSFSTLEIQRTEQGDSAMYLCASSLDGRYEQFFGPGTRLTVL.

The V and J genes are TRBV30 and TRBJ1-2; TRBD1 might be the D (5 bases). V was cut by 2 bases and J by 4 bases, with 11 bases left in between. The germline CDR1 and CDR2 sequences are GTSNPN and SVGIG (reference sequence). This CDR3 has 13 amino acids. In nucleotides, the CDR3 is TGTGCCTGGAGTTCTATGCAGGGCTATGGCTACACCTTC. Encoded protein: CAWSSMQGYGYTF.

This clone was counted a single time. CDR3 loop: CASSQSGTGSNTGELFF. For the CDR3, the DNA is TGCGCCAGCAGCCAATCCGGGACAGGGTCGAACACCGGGGAGCTGTTTTTT. The chain has TRBV4-1 and TRBJ2-2; 9 nucleotides line up with TRBD1. The germline V gene encodes CDR1 MGHRA and CDR2 YSYEKL. The V gene end was trimmed by 2 bases and the J gene end by 0 bases; junction bases not matched to a gene: 4. The CDR3 runs 17 residues.

The rearrangement uses TRBV2 and TRBJ2-7; 10 nucleotides align to TRBD2. The CDR3 has 17 amino acids. V was pared by 2 bases and J by 2 bases, with 9 bases of the junction left unmatched. Germline V CDR1 and CDR2: SNHLY, FYNNEI. The CDR3 nucleotides read TGTGCCAGCAGTGAAACCCCGAATAGCGGGGGGCCCTACGAGCAGTACTTC. The encoded protein is CASSETPNSGGPYEQYF. The variable domain in full, with the rest retrieved from reference TRBV2 and TRBJ2-7, is EPEVTQTPSHQVTQMGQEVILRCVPISNHLYFYWYRQILGQKVEFLVSFYNNEISEKSEIFDDQFSVERPDGSNFTLKIRSTKLEDSAMYFCASSETPNSGGPYEQYFGPGTRLTVT.

The chain combines TRBV13 with TRBJ2-2; D call uncertain. Looked up from germline, CDR1 is PRHDT and CDR2 is FYEKMQ (reference sequence). CDR3 length: 15 amino acids. Trimming took off 5 bases at V and 1 base at J, with 11 bases between the two ends. As DNA, the CDR3 is TGTGCCAGCAGCCCATTGGGGTTGAACACCGGGGAGCTGTTTTTT. It specifies CASSPLGLNTGELFF.

This CDR3 reads CASSYPLAGINEQYF. Written as DNA, the CDR3 is TGTGCCAGCAGTTACCCGCTAGCGGGAATCAACGAGCAGTACTTC. This rearrangement joins TRBV6-6 to TRBJ2-7; 9 bases are a match to TRBD2. This CDR3 is built from 15 residues. From germline, CDR1 is MNHNY and CDR2 SVGAGI (reference sequence). V shed 2 bases and J 5 bases; nucleotides not matched to a gene: 7.

A single count supports this clone. The chain combines TRBV7-9 with TRBJ2-7, with D perhaps TRBD1 or TRBD2 (5 bases each). CDR1 SEHNR and CDR2 FQNEAQ come from the germline V gene (reference sequence). This CDR3 has 15 residues. Between the trimmed V and J ends, which lost 5 bases and 2 bases, there was a span of 16 bases. The CDR3 DNA follows: TGTGCCAGCAGCCCTGTTTTGGGGGAAACCTACGAGCAGTACTTC. This gives the protein CASSPVLGETYEQYF.

The CDR3 sequence: CSVLTNYGYTF. The CDR3 DNA reads TGCAGCGTTTTGACGAACTATGGCTACACCTTC. V usage is TRBV29-1 and J usage is TRBJ1-2, with D unclear. Trimming shortened V by 5 bases and J by 2 bases, and 6 bases separated the two germline ends. This CDR3 is built from 11 residues. Germline V CDR1 and CDR2: SQVTM, ANQGSEA.

The chain couples TRBV5-6 to TRBJ1-4; D gene unclear. Germline CDR1 SGHDT, CDR2 YYEEEE. V lost 2 bases to trimming and J lost 3 bases, with 11 bases between them. This CDR3 has 15 amino acids. The CDR3 loop is CASSLRGRSNEKLFF. As DNA, the CDR3 is TGTGCCAGCAGCTTACGAGGGCGGTCTAATGAAAAACTGTTTTTT.

The gene calls are TRBV5-1 and TRBJ2-3, with D possibly being TRBD1 (6 bases). Germline-derived CDR1 and CDR2 are SGHRS and YFSETQ. The length of the CDR3 is 14 residues. Deletions cut 5 bases from V and 3 bases from J, with 13 bases between. The CDR3 bases are TGCGCCAGCAGTAAGGGGGATATAACAGATACGCAGTATTTT. This gives the protein CASSKGDITDTQYF.

The chain's CDR3 is CASSTNGPGQGIYEQYF. In DNA form, the CDR3 reads TGTGCCAGCAGCACCAACGGGCCCGGACAGGGAATTTACGAGCAGTACTTC. The genes are TRBV7-2 and TRBJ2-7; TRBD1 aligns across 8 bases. V was pared by 5 bases and J by 4 bases, with 16 bases of the junction left unmatched. The length of the CDR3 is 17 residues. From germline, CDR1 is SGHTA and CDR2 FQGNSA.

The chain employs TRBV11-2 and TRBJ2-2; tentatively, D is TRBD1 or TRBD2 (5 bases each). V dropped 2 bases and J dropped 4 bases, with 14 bases sitting between them. The CDR3 runs 16 residues. CDR1 is SGHAT and CDR2 is FQNNGV in the germline V gene. The DNA of the CDR3 is TGTGCCAGCAGCTTATTTACGGGGCCCGCCACCGGGGAGCTGTTTTTT. Translated, it gives CASSLFTGPATGELFF.

The rearrangement links TRBV27 to TRBJ2-3; 8 bases fit TRBD2. Germline loops: CDR1 MNHEY, CDR2 SMNVEV (reference sequence). V lost 4 bases to trimming and J lost 1 base; unmatched junction nucleotides: 7. This CDR3 is 16 amino acids long. CDR3 sequence reads: CASSSSFSGGTDTQYF. The CDR3 DNA reads as TGTGCCAGCAGTTCCTCATTTAGCGGGGGCACAGATACGCAGTATTTT.

The J gene is TRBJ2-7, the V gene TRBV29-1, with 8 positions matching TRBD1. CDR1 is SQVTM, CDR2 ANQGSEA, per germline. V dropped 8 bases and J dropped 0; count of bases not matched to a gene: 9. This CDR3 is 14 amino acids long. CDR3 sequence (DNA): TGCAGCATGACAGGGGTCCCTTTCTCCTACGAGCAGTACTTC. Amino acids: CSMTGVPFSYEQYF.

The V call is TRBV4-1, the J call TRBJ2-5; TRBD2 agrees at 9 bases. This CDR3 contains 14 residues. Per the germline V gene, CDR1 is MGHRA and CDR2 is YSYEKL. The trim removed 4 bases at V and 3 bases at J, leaving 3 bases unmatched. Here the CDR3 reads CASSLIAGEETQYF. CDR3 coding DNA: TGCGCCAGCAGCCTTATAGCGGGGGAAGAGACCCAGTACTTC.